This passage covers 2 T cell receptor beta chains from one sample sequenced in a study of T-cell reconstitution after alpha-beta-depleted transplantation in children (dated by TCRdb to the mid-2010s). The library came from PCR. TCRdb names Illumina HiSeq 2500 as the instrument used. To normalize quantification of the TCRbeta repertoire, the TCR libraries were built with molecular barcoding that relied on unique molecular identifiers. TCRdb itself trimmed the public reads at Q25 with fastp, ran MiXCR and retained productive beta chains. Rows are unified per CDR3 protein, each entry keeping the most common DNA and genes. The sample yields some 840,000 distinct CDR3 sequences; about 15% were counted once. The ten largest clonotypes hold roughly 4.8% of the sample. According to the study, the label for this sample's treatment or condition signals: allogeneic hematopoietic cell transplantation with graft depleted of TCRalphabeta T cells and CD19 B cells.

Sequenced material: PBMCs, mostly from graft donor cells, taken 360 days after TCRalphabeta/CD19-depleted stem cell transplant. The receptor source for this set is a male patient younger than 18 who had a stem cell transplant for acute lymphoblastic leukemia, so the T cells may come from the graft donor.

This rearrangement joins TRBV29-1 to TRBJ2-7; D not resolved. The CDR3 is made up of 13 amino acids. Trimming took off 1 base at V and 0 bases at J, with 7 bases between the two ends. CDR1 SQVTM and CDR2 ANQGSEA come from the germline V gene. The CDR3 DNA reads TGCAGCGTTGAAGCAGAGCGCTCCTACGAGCAGTACTTC. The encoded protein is CSVEAERSYEQYF.

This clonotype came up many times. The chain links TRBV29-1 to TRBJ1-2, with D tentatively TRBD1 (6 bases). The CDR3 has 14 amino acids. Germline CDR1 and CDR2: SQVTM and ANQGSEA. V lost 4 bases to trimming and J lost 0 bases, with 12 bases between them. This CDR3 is CSVVGTTTNYGYTF. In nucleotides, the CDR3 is TGCAGCGTTGTCGGGACAACAACTAACTATGGCTACACCTTC.